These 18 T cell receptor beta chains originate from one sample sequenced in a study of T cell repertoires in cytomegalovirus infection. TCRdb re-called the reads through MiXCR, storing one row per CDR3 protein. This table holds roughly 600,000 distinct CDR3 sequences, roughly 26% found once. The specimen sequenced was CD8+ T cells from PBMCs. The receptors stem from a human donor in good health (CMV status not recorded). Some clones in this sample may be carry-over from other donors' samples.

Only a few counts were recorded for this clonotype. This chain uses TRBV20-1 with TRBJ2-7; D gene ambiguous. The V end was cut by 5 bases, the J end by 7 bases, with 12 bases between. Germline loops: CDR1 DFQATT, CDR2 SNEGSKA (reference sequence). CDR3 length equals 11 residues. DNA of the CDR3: TGCAGTGCTCGGCGAGAAGCAGAGCAGTACTTC. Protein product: CSARREAEQYF.

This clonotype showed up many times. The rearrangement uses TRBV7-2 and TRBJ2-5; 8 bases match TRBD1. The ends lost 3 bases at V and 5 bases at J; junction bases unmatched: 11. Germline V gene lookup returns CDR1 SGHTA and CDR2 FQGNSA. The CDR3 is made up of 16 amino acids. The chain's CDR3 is CASSFSGQGARETQYF. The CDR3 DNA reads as TGTGCCAGCAGCTTTTCCGGTCAGGGGGCGCGTGAGACCCAGTACTTC. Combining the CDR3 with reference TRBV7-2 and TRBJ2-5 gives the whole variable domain GAGVSQSPSNKVTEKGKDVELRCDPISGHTALYWYRQSLGQGLEFLIYFQGNSAPDKSGLPSDRFSAERTGGSVSTLTIQRTQQEDSAVYLCASSFSGQGARETQYFGPGTRLLVL.

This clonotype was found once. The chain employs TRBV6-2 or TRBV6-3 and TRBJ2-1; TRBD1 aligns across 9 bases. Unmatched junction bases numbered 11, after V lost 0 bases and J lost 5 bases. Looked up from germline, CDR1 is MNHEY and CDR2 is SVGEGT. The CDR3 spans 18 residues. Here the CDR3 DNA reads TGTGCCAGCAGTTACTCGGAACTCACAGGGGGCTGTGACAATGAGCAGTTCTTC. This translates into CASSYSELTGGCDNEQFF.

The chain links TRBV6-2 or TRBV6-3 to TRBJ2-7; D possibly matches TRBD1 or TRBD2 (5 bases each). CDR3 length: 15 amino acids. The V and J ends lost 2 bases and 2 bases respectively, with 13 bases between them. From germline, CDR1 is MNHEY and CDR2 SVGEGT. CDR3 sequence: CASSYGGPHPYEQYV. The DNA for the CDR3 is TGTGCCAGCAGTTACGGGGGACCGCATCCCTACGAGCAGTACGTC.

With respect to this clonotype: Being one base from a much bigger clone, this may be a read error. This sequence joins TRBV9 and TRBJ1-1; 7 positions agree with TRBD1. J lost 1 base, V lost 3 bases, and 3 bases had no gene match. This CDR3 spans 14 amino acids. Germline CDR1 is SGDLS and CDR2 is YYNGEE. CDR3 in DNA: TGTGCCAGCAGCGCGGGACAGCGGAACACTGAAGCTTTCTTT. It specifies CASSAGQRNTEAFF.

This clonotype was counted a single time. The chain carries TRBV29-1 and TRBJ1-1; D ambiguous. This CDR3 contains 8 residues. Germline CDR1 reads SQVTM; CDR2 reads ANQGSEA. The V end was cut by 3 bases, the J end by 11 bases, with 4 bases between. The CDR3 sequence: CSVDAAFF. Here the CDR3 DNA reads TGCAGCGTTGACGCGGCTTTCTTT. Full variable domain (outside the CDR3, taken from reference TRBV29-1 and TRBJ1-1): SAVISQKPSRDICQRGTSLTIQCQVDSQVTMMFWYRQQPGQSLTLIATANQGSEATYESGFVIDKFPISRPNLTFSTLTVSNMSPEDSSIYLCSVDAAFFGQGTRLTVV.

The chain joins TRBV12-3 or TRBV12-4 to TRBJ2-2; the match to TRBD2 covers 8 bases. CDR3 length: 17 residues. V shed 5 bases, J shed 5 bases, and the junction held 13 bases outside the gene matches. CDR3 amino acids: CASSPRWLRLATGELFF. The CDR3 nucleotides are TGTGCCAGCAGTCCCCGCTGGCTGAGACTAGCGACCGGGGAGCTGTTTTTT.

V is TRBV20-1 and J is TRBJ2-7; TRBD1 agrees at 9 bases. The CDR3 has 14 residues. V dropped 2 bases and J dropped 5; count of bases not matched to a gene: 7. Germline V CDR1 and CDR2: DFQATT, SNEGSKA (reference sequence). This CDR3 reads CSARPDRGFHEQYF. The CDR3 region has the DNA TGCAGTGCTAGACCCGACAGGGGGTTCCACGAGCAGTACTTC.

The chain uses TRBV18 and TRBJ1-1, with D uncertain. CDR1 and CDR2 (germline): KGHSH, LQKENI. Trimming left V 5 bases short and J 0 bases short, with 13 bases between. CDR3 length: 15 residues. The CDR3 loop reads CASSGVELVNTEAFF. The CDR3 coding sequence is TGTGCCAGCTCAGGCGTGGAGCTCGTGAACACTGAAGCTTTCTTT.

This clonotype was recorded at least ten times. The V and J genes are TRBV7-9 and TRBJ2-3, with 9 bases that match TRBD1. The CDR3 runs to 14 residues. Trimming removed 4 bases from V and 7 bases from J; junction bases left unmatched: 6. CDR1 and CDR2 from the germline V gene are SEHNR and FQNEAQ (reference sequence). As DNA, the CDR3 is TGTGCCAGCAGCTCCACAGGGGGCAAAAATACGCAGTATTTT. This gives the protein CASSSTGGKNTQYF.

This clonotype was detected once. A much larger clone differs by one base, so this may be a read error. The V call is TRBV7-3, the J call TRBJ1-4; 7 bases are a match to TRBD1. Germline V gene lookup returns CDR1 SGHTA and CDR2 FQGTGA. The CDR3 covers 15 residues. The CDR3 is CTSSSGTATNEKLFF. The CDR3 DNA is TGTACCAGCAGCTCAGGGACAGCAACTAATGAAAAACTGTTTTTT.

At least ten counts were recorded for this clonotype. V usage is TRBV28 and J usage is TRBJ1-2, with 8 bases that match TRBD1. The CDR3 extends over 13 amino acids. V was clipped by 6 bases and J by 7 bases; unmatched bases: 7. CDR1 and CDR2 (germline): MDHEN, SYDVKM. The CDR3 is CASRPGGAVGYTF. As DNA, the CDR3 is TGTGCCAGCAGACCAGGGGGCGCGGTTGGCTACACCTTC.

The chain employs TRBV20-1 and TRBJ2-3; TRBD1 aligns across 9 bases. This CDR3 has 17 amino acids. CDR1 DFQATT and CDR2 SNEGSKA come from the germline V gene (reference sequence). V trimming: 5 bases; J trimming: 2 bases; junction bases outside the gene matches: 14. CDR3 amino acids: CSAGLNPGQGYTDTQYF. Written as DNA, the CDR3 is TGCAGTGCTGGACTTAATCCGGGACAGGGATACACAGATACGCAGTATTTT.

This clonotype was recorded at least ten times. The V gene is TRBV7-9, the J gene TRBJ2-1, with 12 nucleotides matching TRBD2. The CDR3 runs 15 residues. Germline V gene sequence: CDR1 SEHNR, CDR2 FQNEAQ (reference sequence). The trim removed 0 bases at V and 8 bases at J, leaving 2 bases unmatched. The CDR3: CASSLATSGGDEQFF. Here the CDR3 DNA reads TGTGCCAGCAGCTTAGCGACTAGCGGGGGAGATGAGCAGTTCTTC.

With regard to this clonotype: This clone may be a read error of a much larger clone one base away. DNA for the CDR3: TGTGCCAGGGGACAGGGGAACACCGGGGAGCTGTTTTTT. Encoded protein: CARGQGNTGELFF. The V and J genes are TRBV2 and TRBJ2-2; 9 bases fit TRBD1. The trim removed 9 bases at V and 1 base at J, leaving 0 bases unmatched. CDR1 and CDR2 from the germline V gene are SNHLY and FYNNEI. This CDR3 is built from 13 residues. Using reference TRBV2 and TRBJ2-2 for the parts outside the CDR3, the full variable domain is EPEVTQTPSHQVTQMGQEVILRCVPISNHLYFYWYRQILGQKVEFLVSFYNNEISEKSEIFDDQFSVERPDGSNFTLKIRSTKLEDSAMYFCARGQGNTGELFFGEGSRLTVL.

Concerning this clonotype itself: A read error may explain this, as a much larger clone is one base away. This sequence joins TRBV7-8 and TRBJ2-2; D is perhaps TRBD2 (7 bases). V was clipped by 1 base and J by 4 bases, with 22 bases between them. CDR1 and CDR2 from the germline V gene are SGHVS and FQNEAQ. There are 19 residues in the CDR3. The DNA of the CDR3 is TGTGCCAGCAGCTTAGGCCCTCTAGTGGGGGGGCGGAGCACCGGGGAGCTGTTTTTT. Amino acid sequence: CASSLGPLVGGRSTGELFF.

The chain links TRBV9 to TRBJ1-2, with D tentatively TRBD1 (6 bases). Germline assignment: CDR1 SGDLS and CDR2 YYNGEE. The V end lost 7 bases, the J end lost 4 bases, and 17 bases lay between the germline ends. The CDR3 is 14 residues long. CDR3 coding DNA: TGTGCCAGCCACGCCCTGGGGGCTCGCTATGGCTACACCTTC. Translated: CASHALGARYGYTF.

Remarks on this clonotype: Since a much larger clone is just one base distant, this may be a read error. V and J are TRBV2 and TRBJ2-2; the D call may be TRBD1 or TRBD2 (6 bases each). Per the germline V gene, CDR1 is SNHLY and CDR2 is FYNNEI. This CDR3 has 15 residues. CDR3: CASSERLGGTEELFF. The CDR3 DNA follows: TGTGCCAGCAGTGAAAGGCTGGGGGGCACCGAGGAGCTGTTTTTT.